This T cell receptor (beta chain) was captured by sequencing in a study of early T cells in non-severe SARS-CoV-2 infection. MiXCR, run by TCRdb on the 5' RACE reads, gives a single entry per CDR3 protein. The sample holds some 27,000 distinct CDR3 sequences, about 4.6% seen once. This clonotype was seen ten or more times. V trimming: 6 bases; J trimming: 0 bases; junction bases outside the gene matches: 9. Per germline, CDR1 MNHEY and CDR2 SVGEGT. The CDR3 covers 19 residues. The TCR was taken from an adult who was a healthcare worker with PCR-confirmed SARS-CoV-2 infection or an uninfected control (not recorded which). Sequencing was done on a sample of whole blood. V is TRBV6-2 or TRBV6-3 and J is TRBJ2-1, with 15 bases fitting TRBD2. The CDR3 protein is CASRPWGLAGGRSYNEQFF. In DNA form, the CDR3 reads TGTGCCAGCAGACCATGGGGACTAGCGGGAGGCCGCTCCTACAATGAGCAGTTCTTC.